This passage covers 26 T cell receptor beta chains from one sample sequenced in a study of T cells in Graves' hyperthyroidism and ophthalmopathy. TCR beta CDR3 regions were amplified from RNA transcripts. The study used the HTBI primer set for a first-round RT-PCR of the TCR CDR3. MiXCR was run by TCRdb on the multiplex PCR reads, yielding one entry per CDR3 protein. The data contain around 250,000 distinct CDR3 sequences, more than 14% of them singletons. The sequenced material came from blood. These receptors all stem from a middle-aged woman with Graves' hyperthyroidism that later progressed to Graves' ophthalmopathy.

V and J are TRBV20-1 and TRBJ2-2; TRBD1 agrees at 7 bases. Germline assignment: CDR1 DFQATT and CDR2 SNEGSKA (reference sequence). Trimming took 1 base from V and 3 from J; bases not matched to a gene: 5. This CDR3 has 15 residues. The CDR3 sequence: CSARASDRDTGELFF. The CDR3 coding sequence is TGCAGTGCTAGAGCGAGCGACAGGGACACCGGGGAGCTGTTTTTT.

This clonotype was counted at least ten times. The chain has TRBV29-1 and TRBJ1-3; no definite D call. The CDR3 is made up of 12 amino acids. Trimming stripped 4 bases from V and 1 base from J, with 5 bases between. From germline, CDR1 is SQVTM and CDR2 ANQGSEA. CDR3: CSVAGSGNTIYF. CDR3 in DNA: TGCAGCGTTGCGGGGTCTGGAAACACCATATATTTT.

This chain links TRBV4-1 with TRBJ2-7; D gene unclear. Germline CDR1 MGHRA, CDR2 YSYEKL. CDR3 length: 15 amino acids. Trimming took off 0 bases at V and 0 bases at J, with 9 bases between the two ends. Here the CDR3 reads CASSQDHATSYEQYF. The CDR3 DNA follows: TGCGCCAGCAGCCAAGATCATGCGACCTCCTACGAGCAGTACTTC.

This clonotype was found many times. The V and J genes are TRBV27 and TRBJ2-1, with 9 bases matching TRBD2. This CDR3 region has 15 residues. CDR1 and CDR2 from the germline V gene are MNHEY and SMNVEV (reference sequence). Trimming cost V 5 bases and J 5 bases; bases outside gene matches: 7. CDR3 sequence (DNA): TGTGCCAGCAGTCCGACTAGCGGCCCTGACAATGAGCAGTTCTTC. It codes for CASSPTSGPDNEQFF.

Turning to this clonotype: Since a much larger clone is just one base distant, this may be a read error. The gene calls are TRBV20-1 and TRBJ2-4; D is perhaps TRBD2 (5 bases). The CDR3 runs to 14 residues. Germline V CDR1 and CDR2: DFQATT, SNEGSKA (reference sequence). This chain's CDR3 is CSAIPSGKGNVQYF. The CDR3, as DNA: TGCAGTGCTATACCCTCCGGGAAGGGAAACGTTCAGTACTTC.

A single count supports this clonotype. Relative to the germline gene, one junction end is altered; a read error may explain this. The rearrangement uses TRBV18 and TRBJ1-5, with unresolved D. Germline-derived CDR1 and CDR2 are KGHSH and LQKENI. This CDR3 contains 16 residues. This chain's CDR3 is CASSRREAGGNQLQHF. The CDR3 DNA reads TGTGCCAGCTCACGACGCGAAGCCGGCGGCAATCAGCTCCAGCATTTT.

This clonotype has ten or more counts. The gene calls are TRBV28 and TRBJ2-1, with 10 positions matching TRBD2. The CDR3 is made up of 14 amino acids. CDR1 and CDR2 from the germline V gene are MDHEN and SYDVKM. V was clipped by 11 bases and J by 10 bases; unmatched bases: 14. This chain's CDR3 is CAARRAGGPSEQFF. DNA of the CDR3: TGTGCCGCCCGGCGAGCGGGAGGGCCAAGCGAGCAGTTCTTC.

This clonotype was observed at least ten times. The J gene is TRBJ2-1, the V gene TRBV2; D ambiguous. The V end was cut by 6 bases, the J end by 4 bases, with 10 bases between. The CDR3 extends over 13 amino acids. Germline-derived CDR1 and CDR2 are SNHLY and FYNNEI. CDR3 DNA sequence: TGTGCCAGCAGGGCCTCGTTTTACAATGAGCAGTTCTTC. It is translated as CASRASFYNEQFF.

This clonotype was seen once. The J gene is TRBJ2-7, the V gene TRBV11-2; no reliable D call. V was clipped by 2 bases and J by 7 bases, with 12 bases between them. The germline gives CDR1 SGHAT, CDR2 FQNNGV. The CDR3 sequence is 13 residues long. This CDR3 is CASSLTQSGEQYF. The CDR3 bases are TGTGCCAGCAGCTTAACACAGTCTGGGGAGCAGTACTTC.

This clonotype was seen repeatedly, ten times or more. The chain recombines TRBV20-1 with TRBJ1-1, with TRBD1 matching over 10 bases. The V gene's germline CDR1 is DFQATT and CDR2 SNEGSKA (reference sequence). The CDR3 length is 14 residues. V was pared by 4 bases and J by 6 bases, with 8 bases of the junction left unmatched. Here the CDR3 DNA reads TGCAGTGCTACCAGACAGGGGGCCTACGCTGAAGCTTTCTTT. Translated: CSATRQGAYAEAFF.

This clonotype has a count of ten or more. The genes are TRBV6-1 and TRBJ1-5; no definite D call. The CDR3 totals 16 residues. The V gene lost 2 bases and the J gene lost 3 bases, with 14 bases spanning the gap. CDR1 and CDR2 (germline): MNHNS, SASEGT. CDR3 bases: TGTGCCAGCAGTGAATCGGGGTTGCGCCCCAATCAGCCCCAGCATTTT. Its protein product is CASSESGLRPNQPQHF.

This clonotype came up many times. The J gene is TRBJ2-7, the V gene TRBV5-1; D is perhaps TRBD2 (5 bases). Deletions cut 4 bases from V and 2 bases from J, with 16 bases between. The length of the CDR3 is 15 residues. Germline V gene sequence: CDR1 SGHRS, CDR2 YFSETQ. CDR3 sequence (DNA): TGCGCCAGCAGCGGATCCCCCGGGATCACCTACGAGCAGTACTTC. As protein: CASSGSPGITYEQYF.

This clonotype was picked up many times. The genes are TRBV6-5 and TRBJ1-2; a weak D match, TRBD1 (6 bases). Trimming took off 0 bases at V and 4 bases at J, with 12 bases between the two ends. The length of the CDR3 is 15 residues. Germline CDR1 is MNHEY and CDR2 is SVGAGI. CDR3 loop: CASSYSGGDTYGYTF. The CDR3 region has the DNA TGTGCCAGCAGTTACTCAGGGGGAGATACCTATGGCTACACCTTC.

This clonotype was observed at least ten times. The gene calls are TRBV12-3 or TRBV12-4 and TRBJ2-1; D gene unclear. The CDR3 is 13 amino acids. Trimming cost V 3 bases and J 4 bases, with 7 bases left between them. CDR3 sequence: CASSFVVYNEQFF. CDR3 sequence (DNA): TGTGCCAGCAGTTTCGTAGTTTACAATGAGCAGTTCTTC.

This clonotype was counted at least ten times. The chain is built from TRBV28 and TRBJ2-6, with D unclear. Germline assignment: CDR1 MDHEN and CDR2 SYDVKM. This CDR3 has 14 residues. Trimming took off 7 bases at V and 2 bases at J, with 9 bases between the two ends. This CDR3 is CASTMTAGANVLTF. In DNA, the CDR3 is TGTGCCAGCACAATGACTGCTGGGGCCAACGTCCTGACTTTC. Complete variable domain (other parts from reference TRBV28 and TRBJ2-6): DVKVTQSSRYLVKRTGEKVFLECVQDMDHENMFWYRQDPGLGLRLIYFSYDVKMKEKGDIPEGYSVSREKKERFSLILESASTNQTSMYLCASTMTAGANVLTFGAGSRLTVL.

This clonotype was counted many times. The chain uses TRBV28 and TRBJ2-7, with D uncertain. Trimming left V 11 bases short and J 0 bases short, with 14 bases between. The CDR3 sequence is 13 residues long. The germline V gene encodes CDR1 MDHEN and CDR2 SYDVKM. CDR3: CAAQAISSYEQYF. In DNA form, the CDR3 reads TGTGCCGCCCAGGCTATTAGCTCCTACGAGCAGTACTTC.

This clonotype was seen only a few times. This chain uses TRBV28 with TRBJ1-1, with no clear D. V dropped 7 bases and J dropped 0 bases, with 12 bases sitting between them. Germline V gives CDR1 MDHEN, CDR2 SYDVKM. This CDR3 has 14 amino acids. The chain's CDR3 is CASKKREMNTEAFF. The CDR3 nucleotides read TGTGCCAGCAAAAAGAGGGAAATGAACACTGAAGCTTTCTTT.

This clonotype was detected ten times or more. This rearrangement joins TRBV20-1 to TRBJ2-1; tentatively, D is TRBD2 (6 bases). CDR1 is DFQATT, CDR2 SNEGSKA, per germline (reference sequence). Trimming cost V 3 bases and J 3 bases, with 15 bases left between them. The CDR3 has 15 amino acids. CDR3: CSARSGAGIYNEQFF. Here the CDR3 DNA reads TGCAGTGCTAGGTCGGGTGCGGGGATCTACAATGAGCAGTTCTTC.

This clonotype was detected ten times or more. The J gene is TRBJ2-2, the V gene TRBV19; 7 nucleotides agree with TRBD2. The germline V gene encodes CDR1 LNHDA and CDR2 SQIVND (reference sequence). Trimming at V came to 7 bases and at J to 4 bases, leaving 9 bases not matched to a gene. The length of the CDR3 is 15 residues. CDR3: CASMTSGGTTGELFF. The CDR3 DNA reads TGTGCCAGTATGACCTCGGGAGGAACCACCGGGGAGCTGTTTTTT.

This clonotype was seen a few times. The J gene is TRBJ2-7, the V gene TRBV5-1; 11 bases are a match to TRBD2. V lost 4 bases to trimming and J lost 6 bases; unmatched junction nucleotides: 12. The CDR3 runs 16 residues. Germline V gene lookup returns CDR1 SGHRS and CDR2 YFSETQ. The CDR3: CASSDAQTSGTFEQYF. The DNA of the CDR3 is TGCGCCAGCAGCGATGCACAGACTAGCGGGACCTTCGAGCAGTACTTC. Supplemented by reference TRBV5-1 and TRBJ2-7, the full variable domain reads KAGVTQTPRYLIKTRGQQVTLSCSPISGHRSVSWYQQTPGQGLQFLFEYFSETQRNKGNFPGRFSGRQFSNSRSEMNVSTLELGDSALYLCASSDAQTSGTFEQYFGPGTRLTVT.

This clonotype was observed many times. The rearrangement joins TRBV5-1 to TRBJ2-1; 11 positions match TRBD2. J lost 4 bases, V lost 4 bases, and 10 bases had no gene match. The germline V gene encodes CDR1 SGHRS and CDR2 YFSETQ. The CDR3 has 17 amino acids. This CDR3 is CASSPGDSGGGYNEQFF. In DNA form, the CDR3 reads TGCGCCAGCAGCCCCGGTGATAGCGGGGGGGGATACAATGAGCAGTTCTTC.

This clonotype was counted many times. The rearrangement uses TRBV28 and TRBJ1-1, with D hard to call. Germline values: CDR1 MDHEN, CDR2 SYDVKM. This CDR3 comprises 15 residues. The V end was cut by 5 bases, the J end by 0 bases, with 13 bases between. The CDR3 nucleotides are TGTGCCAGCAGTCGCCCTTACCCGCTGAACACTGAAGCTTTCTTT. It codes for CASSRPYPLNTEAFF.

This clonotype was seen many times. The CDR3, as DNA: TGCAGTGCTCCCGGGACTAGCCTTTCCTCCTACAATGAGCAGTTCTTC. Translating gives CSAPGTSLSSYNEQFF. The chain combines TRBV20-1 with TRBJ2-1; 9 bases line up with TRBD2. The CDR3 runs to 16 residues. Germline V gene lookup returns CDR1 DFQATT and CDR2 SNEGSKA (reference sequence). The V segment lost 5 bases and the J segment 0 bases; nucleotides outside the gene matches: 8.

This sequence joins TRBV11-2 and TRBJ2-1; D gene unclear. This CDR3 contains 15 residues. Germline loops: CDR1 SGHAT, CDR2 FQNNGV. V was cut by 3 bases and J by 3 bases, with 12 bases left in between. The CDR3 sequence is CASSFPDSYYNEQFF. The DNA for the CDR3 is TGTGCCAGCAGCTTTCCCGACTCCTACTACAATGAGCAGTTCTTC. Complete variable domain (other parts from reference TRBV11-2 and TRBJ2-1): EAGVAQSPRYKIIEKRQSVAFWCNPISGHATLYWYQQILGQGPKLLIQFQNNGVVDDSQLPKDRFSAERLKGVDSTLKIQPAKLEDSAVYLCASSFPDSYYNEQFFGPGTRLTVL.

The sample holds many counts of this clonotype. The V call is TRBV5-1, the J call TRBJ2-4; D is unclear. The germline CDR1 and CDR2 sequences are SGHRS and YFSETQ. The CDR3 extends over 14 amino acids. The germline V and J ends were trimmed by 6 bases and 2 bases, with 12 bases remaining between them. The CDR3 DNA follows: TGCGCCAGCACCCCTAAGGGAACCAAAAACATTCAGTACTTC. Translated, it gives CASTPKGTKNIQYF.

CDR3 sequence (DNA): TGTGCCAGCAGCCAAGTCCGAGGGTTTAGCACAGATACGCAGTATTTT. Translation gives CASSQVRGFSTDTQYF. The chain links TRBV4-2 to TRBJ2-3, with D possibly being TRBD2 (5 bases). The ends were cut back, 1 base at V and 0 bases at J, with 11 bases in the middle. The CDR3 is 16 residues long. Germline V gene lookup returns CDR1 LGHNA and CDR2 YNFKEQ.